The subject of this entry is one T cell receptor (beta chain). The sample is drawn from a study of blood T cell repertoires in COVID-19. Across the whole study: T cells, B-cell-depleted T cells, or PBMCs provided the cDNA or gDNA that served as material.

Enrolled through a virtual design, the participants were between about 18 and 89 years of age and came from some 26 US areas. The study assigned cohorts using participant-reported clinical history. Under the authors' procedure: Reference gene primer amplification in the assay estimated nucleated cell counts. Clones were sequenced by immunoSEQ multiplex PCR, and TCRdb holds only the in-frame ones, with some missing. The V and J calls and clone size are taken from that table; D and trimming were inferred from the DNA. Of some 270,000 clones in the sample, 65% to 85% were seen once. The V gene lost 1 base and the J gene lost 0 bases, with 6 bases spanning the gap. This CDR3 is built from 14 residues. Germline V lookup: CDR1 SGHTA, CDR2 FQGNSA.

This receptor was taken from a man aged 50-60 years who had recovered from COVID-19. The chain carries TRBV7-2 and TRBJ1-1, with D unclear. The sequencing input was PBMCs or T cells enriched from blood (not recorded which). CDR3 DNA sequence: TGTGCCAGCAGCTTAGGAACAGTGAACACTGAAGCTTTCTTT. It is translated as CASSLGTVNTEAFF.